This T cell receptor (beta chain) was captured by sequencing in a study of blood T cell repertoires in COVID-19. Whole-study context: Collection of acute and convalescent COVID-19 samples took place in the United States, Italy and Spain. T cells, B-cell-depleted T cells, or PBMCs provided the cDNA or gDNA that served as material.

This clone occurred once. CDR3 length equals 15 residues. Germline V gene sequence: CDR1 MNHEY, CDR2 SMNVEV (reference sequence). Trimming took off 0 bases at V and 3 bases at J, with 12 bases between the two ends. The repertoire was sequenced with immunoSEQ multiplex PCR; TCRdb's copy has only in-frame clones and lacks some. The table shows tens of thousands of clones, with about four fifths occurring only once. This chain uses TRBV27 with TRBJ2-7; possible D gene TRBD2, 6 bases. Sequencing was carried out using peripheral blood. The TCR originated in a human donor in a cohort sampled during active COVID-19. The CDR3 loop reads CASSLSPSVYYEQYF. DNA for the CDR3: TGTGCCAGCAGTTTATCCCCTAGCGTCTACTACGAGCAGTACTTC.